This passage covers 14 T cell receptor beta chains from one sample sequenced in a study of T cells in tuberculosis listed by TCRdb under 2018. This specimen's time point label, interpreted: new active TB diagnosis, blood taken before or within 7 days of starting treatment. To prepare the library, the immunoSEQ multiplex PCR assay was applied. In TCRdb, the immuneACCESS table is reduced to in-frame sequences with V and J assigned. These tables do not hold every clone; where another copy was compared, an unresolved V gene accounts for under half, and the others remain unexplained. The table for this sample lists roughly 35,000 clones; just over 90% of them were counted only once. The ten largest clones take up 6.5% to 8.5% of the sample. The material sequenced was PBMCs, taken at tuberculosis diagnosis. The receptor set was obtained from an adult with tuberculosis. Some clones in this sample may be carry-over from other donors' samples.

The chain links TRBV5-1 to TRBJ2-3; 12 bases match TRBD2. With 0 bases clipped from V and 5 bases from J, the junction kept 7 bases outside the gene matches. The germline V gene has CDR1 SGHRS and CDR2 YFSETQ. The CDR3 has 17 residues. The DNA for the CDR3 is TGCGCCAGCAGCTTGGACCTAGCGGGGGGGCCGATAGATACGCAGTATTTT. Its protein is CASSLDLAGGPIDTQYF.

The chain combines TRBV30 with TRBJ2-3, with TRBD2 identical over 10 bases. This CDR3 comprises 15 residues. V shed 5 bases, J shed 2 bases, and the junction held 7 bases outside the gene matches. Germline CDR1 and CDR2: GTSNPN and SVGIG (reference sequence). CDR3 region: CAWAKRGGLTDTQYF. For the CDR3, the DNA is TGTGCCTGGGCAAAGCGGGGGGGCCTCACAGATACGCAGTATTTT. Together with reference TRBV30 and TRBJ2-3, the CDR3 gives the full variable domain: SQTIHQWPATLVQPVGSPLSLECTVEGTSNPNLYWYRQAAGRGLQLLFYSVGIGQISSEVPQNLSASRPQDRQFILSSKKLLLSDSGFYLCAWAKRGGLTDTQYFGPGTRLTVL.

This clone was picked up a small number of times. The chain joins TRBV7-2 to TRBJ1-5; weak D call: TRBD1 (6 bases). The germline V gene has CDR1 SGHTA and CDR2 FQGNSA. The CDR3 consists of 14 residues. V lost 2 bases to trimming and J lost 6 bases, with 11 bases between them. The CDR3 spells CASSLTGLTQPQHF. The CDR3 bases are TGTGCCAGCAGCTTAACAGGGTTGACTCAGCCCCAGCATTTT.

The chain joins TRBV9 to TRBJ2-2, with 9 positions matching TRBD2. The CDR3 loop spans 15 amino acids. V gave up 0 bases and J gave up 6 bases; unmatched junction bases: 3. CDR1 is SGDLS and CDR2 is YYNGEE in the germline V gene. CDR3 nucleotide sequence: TGTGCCAGCAGCGTAGCTTTAGCGGGGGCCGGGGAGCTGTTTTTT. Amino acids: CASSVALAGAGELFF.

J is TRBJ2-3 and V is TRBV2, with 10 bases fitting TRBD2. J lost 6 bases, V lost 7 bases, and 7 bases had no gene match. CDR1 SNHLY and CDR2 FYNNEI come from the germline V gene. The CDR3 totals 14 residues. The DNA for the CDR3 is TGTGCCAGCACCAGCGGGGGGGCCGGGGATACGCAGTATTTT. Translated: CASTSGGAGDTQYF.

The chain employs TRBV5-6 and TRBJ1-2; D is possibly TRBD1 (6 bases). Germline V lookup: CDR1 SGHDT, CDR2 YYEEEE. V was clipped by 3 bases and J by 2 bases, with 14 bases between them. CDR3 size: 15 residues. CDR3 amino acids: CASSYQGIGNYGYTF. The CDR3 DNA sequence: TGTGCCAGCAGCTACCAGGGGATCGGGAACTATGGCTACACCTTC.

The CDR3 spells CASRDRAGNTIYF. DNA of the CDR3: TGTGCCAGCAGGGACAGGGCTGGAAACACCATATATTTT. V and J are TRBV7-8 and TRBJ1-3; 8 bases align to TRBD1. This CDR3 comprises 13 residues. V gave up 6 bases and J gave up 2 bases; unmatched junction bases: 0. Germline V lookup: CDR1 SGHVS, CDR2 FQNEAQ. The variable domain in full, with the rest retrieved from reference TRBV7-8 and TRBJ1-3, is GAGVSQSPRYKVAKRGQDVALRCDPISGHVSLFWYQQALGQGPEFLTYFQNEAQLDKSGLPSDRFFAERPEGSVSTLKIQRTQQEDSAVYLCASRDRAGNTIYFGEGSWLTVV.

V gene TRBV7-6 combines with J gene TRBJ1-3; no firm D call. The CDR3 is 14 amino acids. Germline CDR1 reads SGHVS; CDR2 reads FNYEAQ. The V end lost 2 bases, the J end lost 0 bases, and 5 bases lay between the germline ends. The CDR3 spells CASSLHSSGNTIYF. In nucleotides, the CDR3 is TGTGCCAGCAGCTTACACAGCTCTGGAAACACCATATATTTT.

This rearrangement joins TRBV6-5 to TRBJ1-2; 7 nucleotides agree with TRBD1. V gave up 6 bases and J gave up 8 bases; unmatched junction bases: 12. Germline CDR1 MNHEY, CDR2 SVGAGI. The CDR3 runs to 14 residues. The CDR3 bases are TGTGCCAGCAGGCCTACAGGGGCAGGGAAGGGCTACACCTTC. Its protein is CASRPTGAGKGYTF.

This chain uses TRBV11-2 with TRBJ1-1; 7 positions agree with TRBD1. Germline V gives CDR1 SGHAT, CDR2 FQNNGV. Losses at the gene ends were 5 bases for V and 0 bases for J; bases not matched to a gene: 6. The CDR3 loop spans 15 amino acids. The CDR3 DNA follows: TGTGCCAGCAGCGAGGGGGACAGCATGAACACTGAAGCTTTCTTT. Its translation is CASSEGDSMNTEAFF.

This chain uses TRBV15 with TRBJ2-1; no definite D call. Germline lookup yields CDR1 LNHNV and CDR2 YYDKDF (reference sequence). The V gene lost 1 base and the J gene lost 5 bases, with 6 bases spanning the gap. The CDR3 spans 13 residues. The CDR3 region is CATSRVPNNEQFF. CDR3 nucleotides: TGTGCCACCAGCAGAGTCCCAAACAATGAGCAGTTCTTC.

CDR3 in DNA: TGTGCCAGCAGCCCGACTAGCGGGGCTGGAGAGACCCAGTACTTC. Its translation is CASSPTSGAGETQYF. This chain joins TRBV7-8 and TRBJ2-5, with TRBD2 matching over 11 bases. The V gene end was trimmed by 5 bases and the J gene end by 4 bases; junction bases not matched to a gene: 6. The CDR3 has 15 residues. Germline assignment: CDR1 SGHVS and CDR2 FQNEAQ.

This chain connects TRBV7-2 to TRBJ2-7; 10 nucleotides agree with TRBD2. CDR3 size: 16 residues. Germline values: CDR1 SGHTA, CDR2 FQGNSA. J lost 2 bases, V lost 2 bases, and 6 bases had no gene match. CDR3 DNA: TGTGCCAGCAGCTTACACAGCGGGGGGGGGCCCTACGAGCAGTACTTC. Encoded protein: CASSLHSGGGPYEQYF.

CDR3 residues: CASSPQYEQYF. In nucleotides, the CDR3 is TGTGCCAGCAGCCCCCAATACGAGCAGTACTTC. The V call is TRBV7-2, the J call TRBJ2-7; the D is unclear. This CDR3 spans 11 amino acids. Trimming removed 5 bases from V and 4 bases from J, with 6 bases in between. Germline assignment: CDR1 SGHTA and CDR2 FQGNSA.